These T cell receptor beta chains were read from a single sample in a study of blood T cell repertoires in COVID-19. Here immunoSEQ multiplex PCR was the method, and the copy in TCRdb shows in-frame clones only, minus some. The sample has 180,000 or so clones, about 81% seen once. Sequencing used peripheral blood. The receptors originated from a woman aged 80 or older with COVID-19, enrolled during active disease. CDR3s include the opening cysteine and the closing phenylalanine or tryptophan. D genes are given only for firm matches. A row's size may be missing; if present it is once, few, many or a size class.

TRBD2	TRBV28	-	TRBJ2-3	CASSSSGSSTDTQYF	TGTGCCAGCAGTTCTAGCGGGAGTAGCACAGATACGCAGTATTTT
TRBD2	TRBV9	-	TRBJ2-1	CASSFSGGAGEQFF	TGTGCCAGCAGCTTTAGCGGGGGGGCCGGTGAGCAGTTCTTC
TRBD1	TRBV19	-	TRBJ1-1	CASSAGRGLWNTEAFF	TGTGCCAGTAGTGCTGGCAGGGGGCTATGGAACACTGAAGCTTTCTTT
TRBD1	TRBV7-8	once	TRBJ2-5	CASSLIGGQQETQYF	TGTGCCAGCAGCCTCATTGGGGGACAGCAAGAGACCCAGTACTTC
TRBD2	TRBV11-3	-	TRBJ2-1	CASSLELAGDLDEQFF	TGTGCCAGCAGCTTAGAGCTAGCGGGGGATTTGGATGAGCAGTTCTTC
-	TRBV3-1/TRBV3-2	-	TRBJ1-2	CASSQVARGFGGYTF	TGTGCCAGCAGCCAAGTCGCAAGAGGGTTTGGTGGCTACACCTTC
TRBD1	TRBV5-3	-	TRBJ1-3	CARSRSKGQGVVNTIYF	TGTGCCAGAAGCCGGTCAAAGGGACAGGGCGTTGTAAACACCATATATTTT
-	TRBV3-1/TRBV3-2	-	TRBJ2-5	CASSLRGQEGTQYF	TGTGCCAGCAGCCTCCGAGGGCAGGAAGGGACCCAGTACTTC
TRBD2	TRBV5-4	-	TRBJ2-5	CASRLAGEETQYF	TGTGCCAGCAGACTAGCGGGGGAAGAGACCCAGTACTTC
-	TRBV29-1	-	TRBJ2-3	CSVFPADMPDTQYF	TGCAGCGTGTTCCCAGCTGACATGCCAGATACGCAGTATTTT
TRBD2	TRBV6-5	-	TRBJ2-1	CASSRLAGVGEQFF	TGTGCCAGCAGTCGACTAGCGGGGGTGGGTGAGCAGTTCTTC
-	TRBV11-3	-	TRBJ1-3	CASSLEHSPQITPAGGNTIYF	TGTGCCAGCAGCTTAGAACACTCCCCCCAAATCACGCCCGCGGGAGGAAACACCATATATTTT
-	TRBV27	once	TRBJ2-3	CASSLFRGLSTDTQYF	TGTGCCAGCAGCCTGTTCCGGGGTCTGAGCACAGATACGCAGTATTTT
TRBD1	TRBV2	-	TRBJ1-6	CASRADRGLYNSPLHF	TGTGCCAGCAGGGCCGACAGGGGACTCTATAATTCACCCCTCCACTTT
-	TRBV5-1	-	TRBJ1-2	CASSSGPGLYGYTF	TGCGCCAGCAGCTCGGGGCCGGGACTCTATGGCTACACCTTC
-	TRBV5-1	few	TRBJ1-5	CASSSGGGRNQPQHF	TGCGCCAGCAGTTCGGGGGGAGGTCGCAATCAGCCCCAGCATTTT
-	TRBV15	-	TRBJ2-1	CATSRGGLRYNEQFF	TGTGCCACCAGCAGAGGCGGCCTTCGCTACAATGAGCAGTTCTTC
-	TRBV11-2	many	TRBJ2-1	CASSLELVSYNEQFF	TGTGCCAGCAGCTTAGAACTAGTCTCCTACAATGAGCAGTTCTTC
TRBD1	TRBV6-5	-	TRBJ2-1	CASRKTGGLYNEQFF	TGTGCCAGCAGAAAGACAGGGGGGTTATACAATGAGCAGTTCTTC
-	TRBV5-1	-	TRBJ1-1	CASSLVDRNTEAFF	TGCGCCAGCAGCTTGGTGGACAGGAACACTGAAGCTTTCTTT
-	TRBV19	few	TRBJ1-5	CASRFLSEFSNQPQHF	TGTGCCAGTAGGTTCCTCAGTGAATTTAGCAATCAGCCCCAGCATTTT
TRBD1	TRBV5-1	-	TRBJ1-2	CASSLGSGTGVKGYTF	TGCGCCAGCAGCTTGGGGTCCGGGACAGGGGTTAAAGGCTACACCTTC
TRBD2	TRBV11-1	few	TRBJ2-7	CASRRSGSRFEQYF	TGTGCCAGCAGACGTAGCGGGAGTCGGTTCGAGCAGTACTTC
TRBD2	TRBV9	-	TRBJ2-4	CASSVGTSDFENIQYF	TGTGCCAGCAGCGTTGGGACTAGCGATTTTGAAAACATTCAGTACTTC
-	TRBV18	-	TRBJ2-5	CASSRQVQETQYF	TGTGCCAGCTCACGACAGGTTCAAGAGACCCAGTACTTC
TRBD1	TRBV9	-	TRBJ2-7	CASSEAGTGDYEQYF	TGTGCCAGCAGCGAAGCCGGGACAGGGGACTACGAGCAGTACTTC
-	TRBV5-6	-	TRBJ2-7	CASSLLSYEQYF	TGTGCCAGCAGCCTCCTCTCCTACGAGCAGTACTTC
TRBD1	TRBV5-4	-	TRBJ2-3	CASSSEAGGGTDTQYF	TGTGCCAGCAGCAGCGAGGCAGGGGGTGGCACAGATACGCAGTATTTT
-	TRBV15	-	TRBJ1-2	CATSRQGQSGYTF	TGTGCCACCAGCAGACAGGGGCAATCTGGCTACACCTTC
-	TRBV7-2	-	TRBJ1-1	CASSLWITENTEAFF	TGTGCCAGCAGCTTATGGATTACAGAGAACACTGAAGCTTTCTTT
TRBD1	TRBV28	-	TRBJ2-5	CASSAGQDRETQYF	TGTGCCAGCAGCGCGGGACAGGATCGCGAGACCCAGTACTTC
TRBD1	TRBV25-1	few	TRBJ1-1	CASSGQGALKAFF	TGTGCCAGCAGTGGACAGGGCGCACTGAAAGCTTTCTTT
TRBD1	TRBV11-3	-	TRBJ2-7	CASSLDPPGGLSSYEQYF	TGTGCCAGCAGCTTAGACCCCCCAGGGGGCCTGAGCTCCTACGAGCAGTACTTC
-	TRBV27	-	TRBJ2-1	CASSLMSALDEQFF	TGTGCCAGCAGTTTGATGAGCGCCCTGGATGAGCAGTTCTTC
-	TRBV29-1	once	TRBJ2-2	CSVEDPDSPESGELFF	TGCAGCGTTGAAGATCCGGACTCTCCCGAGAGTGGGGAGCTGTTTTTT
TRBD1	TRBV10-1	-	TRBJ2-7	CASSESGDRGLASGIYEQYF	TGCGCCAGCAGTGAGTCCGGGGACAGGGGGCTGGCTAGCGGGATTTACGAGCAGTACTTC
-	TRBV10-3	-	TRBJ2-7	CAISGGPTYEQYF	TGTGCCATCAGTGGGGGCCCCACCTACGAGCAGTACTTC
-	TRBV11-3	-	TRBJ1-4	CASSHEGSEKLFF	TGTGCCAGCAGCCACGAAGGGAGCGAAAAACTGTTTTTT
-	TRBV4-1	few	TRBJ2-3	CASSQDNRGTDTQYF	TGCGCCAGCAGCCAAGACAACAGGGGCACAGATACGCAGTATTTT
-	TRBV6-5	-	TRBJ1-1	CASTLRRGTEAFF	TGTGCCAGCACCCTTAGAAGGGGGACTGAAGCTTTCTTT
-	TRBV5-1	-	TRBJ1-6	CASSLDGGGNNSPLHF	TGCGCCAGCAGCTTGGATGGAGGCGGGAATAATTCACCCCTCCACTTT
TRBD2	TRBV2	once	TRBJ2-1	CARSLTSDYNEQFF	TGTGCCAGAAGCCTAACTAGCGACTACAATGAGCAGTTCTTC
TRBD1	TRBV7-8	-	TRBJ2-1	CASSSTDRDRGRNEQFF	TGTGCCAGCAGCTCGACCGACCGGGACAGGGGGCGGAATGAGCAGTTCTTC
TRBD1	TRBV18	-	TRBJ1-2	CASSPRTGWDNYGYTF	TGTGCCAGCTCACCTCGGACAGGGTGGGATAACTATGGCTACACCTTC
TRBD2	TRBV29-1	-	TRBJ2-1	CSVVSGSANEQFF	TGCAGCGTCGTTAGCGGGTCGGCCAATGAGCAGTTCTTC